This T cell receptor beta chain comes out of a study of cytomegalovirus exposure and HLA in healthy donors. Regarding the study as a whole: In a later analysis, a genetic analysis reported fewer productive-TCR N-insertions in an Asian-associated ancestry cluster than the cohort average.

Trimming pared 0 bases from V and 2 bases from J, leaving 5 bases between. The CDR3 runs to 14 residues. Germline assignment: CDR1 ENHRY and CDR2 SYGVKD. This clone appeared a few times. Antigen unknown. A multiplex PCR was run with 60 Vbeta primers and 13 Jbeta primers. Using immunoSEQ multiplex PCR, the repertoire was profiled, and TCRdb retains in-frame clones only, with some absent. This sample has 120,000 or so clones; over 60% occur once, and the top ten carry around 3.7%. The chain carries TRBV10-3 and TRBJ1-3, with D unclear. The sample comprised PBMCs. The origin of this receptor is a man aged 30 to 45 in good health and CMV-seronegative. The CDR3, as DNA: TGTGCCATCAGTGAGTCGGGCACTGGAAACACCATATATTTT. This encodes CAISESGTGNTIYF.